This T cell receptor (beta chain) was sequenced for a study of cytotoxic CD8 clonotypes in ibrutinib-treated CLL. Turning to the study itself: Following a median approximately eleven months of treatment, with a range of 6 to 36, response samples were taken. Mean per-sample yields comprised just over 250,000 productive templates and fewer than 95,000 productive rearrangements.

On this clone itself: Its antigen remains unknown.

This table comes from immunoSEQ multiplex PCR, and its TCRdb copy is limited to in-frame clones, with some not included. The sample consists of 50,000 to 75,000 clones, about 72% of them appearing once. CDR1 is MGHRA and CDR2 is YSYEKL in the germline V gene. The CDR3 runs to 15 residues. Trimming at V came to 0 bases and at J to 2 bases, leaving 4 bases not matched to a gene. Study-wide results and caveats: Researchers report that baseline clonality outpaced age-matched healthy donors and tracked circulating CD8+ T-cell counts. Once treatment began, public clonotypes, which were uncommon, contracted or stayed stable.

This TCR derives from a human donor with chronic lymphocytic leukemia. Here the sequenced sample was PBMCs, taken after 12 months of ibrutinib treatment. The rearrangement uses TRBV4-1 and TRBJ2-7; 7 nucleotides agree with TRBD1. CDR3 sequence reads: CASSQEGGQTYEQYF. For the CDR3, the DNA is TGCGCCAGCAGCCAAGAAGGGGGACAGACCTACGAGCAGTACTTC.